This T cell receptor (beta chain) was identified during a study of cytomegalovirus exposure and HLA in healthy donors. Use of 60 Vbeta and 13 Jbeta primers characterized the PCR. Produced via immunoSEQ multiplex PCR; TCRdb's table is partial and in-frame only. Among over 100,000 clones listed, 73% were seen once. Whole-study findings and limits: According to a later analysis, donors in an Asian-associated ancestry cluster reportedly had fewer N-insertions than the approximately 670-donor mean. Rare sequences made up most TCRs, while some public TCRs were found in many donors. Serostatus for CMV was the only available immune exposure information.

Details on this clone: Its antigen is not known.

The CDR3 runs to 15 residues. The germline V gene has CDR1 MNHNS and CDR2 SASEGT. The receptor was derived from a man aged 40-50 years in good health and CMV-seronegative. The sequenced sample consisted of PBMCs. The genes are TRBV6-1 and TRBJ2-5, with 7 bases lining up with TRBD2. The better agreement between TRBJ2-7 and the DNA end casts doubt on the J call. Here the CDR3 DNA reads TGTGCCAGCAGTGAAGCGGGGGGGAGCTCCTACGAGCAGTACTTC. It specifies CASSEAGGSSYEQYF.